This entry lists 12 T cell receptor beta chains sequenced from one sample in a study of cytomegalovirus exposure and HLA in healthy donors. Both 60 Vbeta primers and 13 Jbeta primers went into the PCR. This table comes from immunoSEQ multiplex PCR, and its TCRdb copy is limited to in-frame clones, with some not included. The sample has 200,000 to 250,000 clones, over 65% seen once; the top ten hold 15% to 17%. Sequencing input: PBMCs. These TCRs come from a man aged 40-55 years in good health and CMV-seronegative.

The rearrangement uses TRBV7-9 and TRBJ1-3; D is unresolved. Trimming removed 3 bases at V and 4 bases at J, with 7 bases between. The CDR3 has 13 amino acids. Germline V CDR1 and CDR2: SEHNR, FQNEAQ (reference sequence). The CDR3 sequence: CASSLGGGNTIYF. The CDR3 region has the DNA TGTGCCAGCAGCTTGGGAGGGGGAAACACCATATATTTT.

The chain is built from TRBV2 and TRBJ1-1, with 9 bases that match TRBD1. The CDR3 is made up of 17 amino acids. The V gene's germline CDR1 is SNHLY and CDR2 FYNNEI. The junction had 16 bases not matched to a gene; V was cut back by 6 bases and J by 5 bases. CDR3 sequence: CASSPTGTGRVRTEAFF. CDR3 nucleotide sequence: TGTGCCAGCAGCCCTACCGGGACAGGGCGAGTTAGGACTGAAGCTTTCTTT.

This clone came up a few times. CDR3 nucleotides: TGCGCCAGCAGCCAAGATAACGTCCGGGCTTTCTTT. As protein: CASSQDNVRAFF. This sequence joins TRBV4-1 and TRBJ1-1; no clear D gene. Germline loops: CDR1 MGHRA, CDR2 YSYEKL. CDR3 size: 12 residues. Trimming took off 0 bases at V and 11 bases at J, with 10 bases between the two ends.

The chain employs TRBV9 and TRBJ1-2; 7 bases are a match to TRBD1. The CDR3 totals 13 residues. V was pared by 4 bases and J by 8 bases, with 8 bases of the junction left unmatched. The V gene's germline CDR1 is SGDLS and CDR2 YYNGEE. The CDR3 sequence: CASSQGGRQGYTF. The CDR3 nucleotides are TGTGCCAGCAGCCAGGGGGGCAGGCAGGGCTACACCTTC.

This chain links TRBV1 with TRBJ2-2; the table's D call, TRBD2, has no DNA check behind it. TRBV1 is assigned pseudogene status. The CDR3 is 17 residues long. The CDR3 loop is CTSSPGLAGENTGELFF. CDR3 bases: TGCACCAGCAGCCCGGGACTAGCGGGAGAAAACACCGGGGAGCTGTTTTTT.

The V gene is TRBV2, the J gene TRBJ2-1, with D perhaps matching TRBD1 (5 bases). This CDR3 region has 12 residues. Per germline, CDR1 SNHLY and CDR2 FYNNEI. V dropped 6 bases and J dropped 7 bases, with 10 bases sitting between them. This CDR3 is CASRLKGNEQFF. The CDR3 nucleotides are TGTGCCAGCAGACTAAAGGGGAATGAGCAGTTCTTC.

The V gene is TRBV4-1, the J gene TRBJ1-1, with no clear D. Germline CDR1 reads MGHRA; CDR2 reads YSYEKL. The CDR3 length is 13 residues. V was clipped by 7 bases and J by 7 bases, with 16 bases between them. In DNA, the CDR3 is TGCGCCAGCAAAGCGGTTTTCTACAGTGAAGCTTTCTTT. Protein sequence: CASKAVFYSEAFF.

CDR3 loop: CASSRTGIPTYEQYF. The CDR3 coding sequence is TGTGCCAGCAGTCGGACAGGGATTCCCACCTACGAGCAGTACTTC. The gene calls are TRBV6-5 and TRBJ2-7; 8 bases align to TRBD1. The V and J ends lost 5 bases and 2 bases, in that order; junction bases with no gene match: 8. The CDR3 sequence is 15 residues long. Per germline, CDR1 MNHEY and CDR2 SVGAGI.

The chain has TRBV27 and TRBJ1-5; D unresolved. The CDR3 contains 17 residues. V gave up 3 bases and J gave up 2 bases, with 17 bases separating them. The germline V gene encodes CDR1 MNHEY and CDR2 SMNVEV (reference sequence). The CDR3 protein is CASSFYSDLGGNQPQHF. The CDR3 nucleotides read TGTGCCAGCAGTTTCTACTCGGACCTCGGGGGCAATCAGCCCCAGCATTTT.

V gene TRBV4-2 combines with J gene TRBJ2-7; 7 bases match TRBD2. This CDR3 is built from 16 residues. Germline V gene data show CDR1 as LGHNA and CDR2 as YNFKEQ. After removal of 0 bases from V and 1 base from J, the junction contained 6 bases not matched to a gene. This chain's CDR3 is CASSQDSASGSYEQYF. The CDR3 DNA is TGTGCCAGCAGCCAAGATTCGGCTAGCGGTTCCTACGAGCAGTACTTC.

The rearrangement joins TRBV7-9 to TRBJ2-1; 14 positions agree with TRBD2. V was pared by 5 bases and J by 8 bases, with 8 bases of the junction left unmatched. CDR3 length: 16 residues. CDR1 and CDR2 from the germline V gene are SEHNR and FQNEAQ (reference sequence). In DNA form, the CDR3 reads TGTGCCAGCAGCCCAGAGACTAGCGGGGGGGAGGATGAGCAGTTCTTC. This encodes CASSPETSGGEDEQFF.

This chain joins TRBV5-1 and TRBJ2-3; D ambiguous. V was pared by 6 bases and J by 6 bases, with 5 bases between. Germline lookup yields CDR1 SGHRS and CDR2 YFSETQ. The CDR3 is 10 amino acids. The CDR3: CASTNDTQYF. The DNA for the CDR3 is TGCGCCAGCACTAATGATACGCAGTATTTT.